Shown below are 32 T cell receptor beta chains from a single sample sequenced in a study of T cell responses to AZD1222 COVID-19 vaccine. Here immunoSEQ multiplex PCR was the method, and the copy in TCRdb shows in-frame clones only, minus some. The sample consists of tens of thousands of clones, roughly three quarters of them appearing once. The starting material was peripheral blood, obtained on day 0 of MenACWY control vaccination. The source is an adult in good health.

The V gene is TRBV29-1, the J gene TRBJ2-7; 8 bases are shared with TRBD1. Germline V gene lookup returns CDR1 SQVTM and CDR2 ANQGSEA. The CDR3 is 10 residues long. J lost 7 bases, V lost 6 bases, and 2 bases had no gene match. The chain's CDR3 is CSVGDREQYF. DNA for the CDR3: TGCAGCGTGGGGGACAGGGAGCAGTACTTC.

In nucleotides, the CDR3 is TGTGCCCTGGAGAAGGGGGGAGATACGCAGTATTTT. This codes for CALEKGGDTQYF. This chain links TRBV30 with TRBJ2-3, with D perhaps assigned TRBD1 or TRBD2 (6 bases each). Germline CDR1 reads GTSNPN; CDR2 reads SVGIG (reference sequence). V dropped 8 bases and J dropped 5 bases, with 14 bases sitting between them. The CDR3 sequence is 12 residues long.

J is TRBJ2-2 and V is TRBV18; 7 bases line up with TRBD2. Per the germline V gene, CDR1 is KGHSH and CDR2 is LQKENI. The CDR3 covers 15 residues. V trimming: 6 bases; J trimming: 0 bases; junction bases outside the gene matches: 4. CDR3 sequence reads: CASSIRGANTGELFF. CDR3 in DNA: TGTGCCAGCTCTATTCGGGGGGCGAACACCGGGGAGCTGTTTTTT. The whole variable domain, filled in from reference TRBV18 and TRBJ2-2, reads NAGVMQNPRHLVRRRGQEARLRCSPMKGHSHVYWYRQLPEEGLKFMVYLQKENIIDESGMPKERFSAEFPKEGPSILRIQQVVRGDSAAYFCASSIRGANTGELFFGEGSRLTVL.

The rearrangement joins TRBV4-1 to TRBJ1-5, with 9 bases that match TRBD1. The CDR3 contains 15 residues. With V trimmed by 4 bases and J by 4 bases, 5 bases remained unmatched. Germline V gives CDR1 MGHRA, CDR2 YSYEKL. CDR3 nucleotides: TGCGCCAGCAGCCGCGCCGGGACAGGGAATCAGCCCCAGCATTTT. Translation: CASSRAGTGNQPQHF.

This clone was detected only a few times. The chain employs TRBV5-1 and TRBJ2-2; 8 bases map to TRBD2. Germline V CDR1 and CDR2: SGHRS, YFSETQ. V lost 2 bases to trimming and J lost 6 bases; unmatched junction nucleotides: 9. This CDR3 has 16 amino acids. The CDR3: CASSLEISGSAGELFF. The CDR3 DNA is TGCGCCAGCAGCTTAGAAATAAGCGGGAGCGCCGGGGAGCTGTTTTTT.

The chain recombines TRBV29-1 with TRBJ2-3; D is tentatively TRBD1 or TRBD2 (6 bases each). Germline CDR1 SQVTM, CDR2 ANQGSEA. Trimming took 4 bases from V and 4 from J, leaving 12 bases between them. CDR3 length equals 13 residues. In nucleotides, the CDR3 is TGCAGCGTTGGGGGGGCTCTCCCAGATACGCAGTATTTT. The encoded protein is CSVGGALPDTQYF.

This rearrangement joins TRBV29-1 to TRBJ1-5, with D perhaps matching TRBD1 (5 bases). V lost 4 bases, J lost 5 bases, and 12 bases lay in between. The CDR3 loop spans 13 amino acids. The germline V gene has CDR1 SQVTM and CDR2 ANQGSEA. The CDR3 DNA sequence: TGCAGCGTTGCGGCGGGCAGGGATCAGCCCCAGCATTTT. This translates into CSVAAGRDQPQHF.

V and J are TRBV18 and TRBJ2-7; 9 bases match TRBD1. The V gene's germline CDR1 is KGHSH and CDR2 LQKENI. This CDR3 contains 16 residues. The trim removed 4 bases at V and 1 base at J, leaving 8 bases unmatched. In DNA form, the CDR3 reads TGTGCCAGCTCACGGGAGCCCGGGACAGGGTCCTACGAGCAGTACTTC. This codes for CASSREPGTGSYEQYF.

This clone was counted a single time. This rearrangement joins TRBV30 to TRBJ1-2; D is perhaps TRBD1 (5 bases). Trimming took off 2 bases at V and 0 bases at J, with 7 bases between the two ends. The CDR3 is made up of 13 amino acids. The germline gives CDR1 GTSNPN, CDR2 SVGIG (reference sequence). CDR3 protein: CAWSWDANYGYTF. The CDR3 DNA follows: TGTGCCTGGAGTTGGGACGCTAACTATGGCTACACCTTC. The full variable domain, in which reference TRBV30 and TRBJ1-2 provide the parts outside the CDR3, is SQTIHQWPATLVQPVGSPLSLECTVEGTSNPNLYWYRQAAGRGLQLLFYSVGIGQISSEVPQNLSASRPQDRQFILSSKKLLLSDSGFYLCAWSWDANYGYTFGSGTRLTVV.

The rearrangement uses TRBV18 and TRBJ2-2; unclear D gene. Trimming left V 6 bases short and J 6 bases short, with 11 bases between. The V gene's germline CDR1 is KGHSH and CDR2 LQKENI. The CDR3 length is 13 residues. The CDR3 is CASSPGVAGELFF. The CDR3, as DNA: TGTGCCAGCTCCCCAGGTGTGGCCGGGGAGCTGTTTTTT.

The chain carries TRBV30 and TRBJ1-2; perhaps TRBD1 as D (5 bases). This CDR3 contains 10 residues. Trimming stripped 6 bases from V and 8 bases from J, with 10 bases between. CDR1 and CDR2 from the germline V gene are GTSNPN and SVGIG (reference sequence). The CDR3 DNA is TGTGCCTGTGCCGGGGGAGGCTACACCTTC. It is translated as CACAGGGYTF.

This sequence joins TRBV19 and TRBJ1-5; a possible D gene is TRBD1 (5 bases). The germline V and J ends were trimmed by 5 bases and 1 base, with 12 bases remaining between them. The CDR3 is 15 amino acids. Germline V lookup: CDR1 LNHDA, CDR2 SQIVND (reference sequence). CDR3 DNA: TGTGCCAGTAGTGAGGGGCGACGGAGCAATCAGCCCCAGCATTTT. Translation gives CASSEGRRSNQPQHF.

V gene TRBV14 combines with J gene TRBJ2-7; TRBD1 agrees at 9 bases. V dropped 4 bases and J dropped 3; count of bases not matched to a gene: 7. This CDR3 is built from 15 residues. The germline CDR1 and CDR2 sequences are SGHDN and FVKESK. This chain's CDR3 is CASSRARTGVYEQYF. The CDR3 DNA follows: TGTGCCAGCAGCCGAGCGCGGACAGGGGTCTACGAGCAGTACTTC.

The chain joins TRBV5-1 to TRBJ1-4; D might be TRBD1 (6 bases). Trimming removed 2 bases from V and 5 bases from J, with 10 bases in between. The CDR3 spans 14 residues. Germline CDR1 is SGHRS and CDR2 is YFSETQ. CDR3 residues: CASSLRTANEKLFF. The CDR3, as DNA: TGCGCCAGCAGCTTACGGACAGCGAATGAAAAACTGTTTTTT.

This clone was seen only a few times. Other DNA sequences in this specimen translate into the identical CDR3. The chain joins TRBV9 to TRBJ2-5; D may be TRBD2 (5 bases). The V end was cut by 2 bases, the J end by 2 bases, with 13 bases between. This CDR3 comprises 15 residues. The germline V gene encodes CDR1 SGDLS and CDR2 YYNGEE. CDR3 sequence (DNA): TGTGCCAGCAGCGTTGGAGGACGGGCACAAGAGACCCAGTACTTC. Encoded protein: CASSVGGRAQETQYF. The full variable domain, in which reference TRBV9 and TRBJ2-5 provide the parts outside the CDR3, is DSGVTQTPKHLITATGQRVTLRCSPRSGDLSVYWYQQSLDQGLQFLIQYYNGEERAKGNILERFSAQQFPDLHSELNLSSLELGDSALYFCASSVGGRAQETQYFGPGTRLLVL.

V usage is TRBV9 and J usage is TRBJ2-1, with 9 bases that match TRBD2. CDR3 length: 16 amino acids. Germline CDR1 SGDLS, CDR2 YYNGEE. J lost 3 bases, V lost 5 bases, and 9 bases had no gene match. The CDR3 loop is CASRPTSGPIYNEQFF. Here the CDR3 DNA reads TGTGCCAGCAGGCCAACTAGCGGGCCAATCTACAATGAGCAGTTCTTC.

The V and J genes are TRBV6-5 and TRBJ1-1; D is possibly TRBD1 (6 bases). Germline values: CDR1 MNHEY, CDR2 SVGAGI. The CDR3 sequence is 13 residues long. Trimming pared 8 bases from V and 5 bases from J, leaving 15 bases between. The chain's CDR3 is CASHLGGGTEAFF. DNA for the CDR3: TGTGCCAGCCACCTAGGGGGGGGAACTGAAGCTTTCTTT.

Of note for this clone: The sample carries other DNA sequences with the same CDR3. This chain connects TRBV19 to TRBJ1-6; tentative D call: TRBD1 (5 bases). Germline V gene sequence: CDR1 LNHDA, CDR2 SQIVND (reference sequence). The V gene lost 3 bases and the J gene lost 9 bases, with 9 bases spanning the gap. CDR3 size: 13 residues. CDR3 DNA: TGTGCCAGTAGTATCGGGGGGGTTTCACCCCTCCACTTT. It encodes CASSIGGVSPLHF.

The chain uses TRBV19 and TRBJ2-3; 8 bases map to TRBD2. The V gene end was trimmed by 7 bases and the J gene end by 0 bases; junction bases not matched to a gene: 12. CDR3 length equals 17 residues. The germline V gene encodes CDR1 LNHDA and CDR2 SQIVND (reference sequence). CDR3 DNA sequence: TGTGCCAGTAAAACGGGGATAGCGGGGCGGAGCACAGATACGCAGTATTTT. This translates into CASKTGIAGRSTDTQYF.

This clone has a single count. The chain carries TRBV2 and TRBJ1-4; 7 bases line up with TRBD1. The CDR3 spans 17 residues. The germline V gene encodes CDR1 SNHLY and CDR2 FYNNEI. Trimming cost V 7 bases and J 5 bases; bases outside gene matches: 16. The CDR3 coding sequence is TGTGCCAGCATCAAAGTCCCGGGACAGAAACAAAATGAAAAACTGTTTTTT. Translated, it gives CASIKVPGQKQNEKLFF.

The chain combines TRBV5-1 with TRBJ2-6; the match to TRBD1 covers 11 bases. V was pared by 4 bases and J by 0 bases, with 6 bases of the junction left unmatched. The CDR3 runs 18 residues. CDR1 SGHRS and CDR2 YFSETQ come from the germline V gene. The CDR3 protein is CASSRPGTGGSGANVLTF. The CDR3 DNA reads as TGCGCCAGCAGCCGCCCCGGGACAGGGGGCTCTGGGGCCAACGTCCTGACTTTC.

The V gene is TRBV30, the J gene TRBJ1-4; D perhaps matches TRBD1 (5 bases). The CDR3 has 13 residues. CDR1 is GTSNPN, CDR2 SVGIG, per germline (reference sequence). Trimming shortened V by 1 base and J by 5 bases, and 8 bases separated the two germline ends. CDR3 nucleotide sequence: TGTGCCTGGAGTGCCGGGGCGAATGAAAAACTGTTTTTT. Translation gives CAWSAGANEKLFF. Complete variable domain (other parts from reference TRBV30 and TRBJ1-4): SQTIHQWPATLVQPVGSPLSLECTVEGTSNPNLYWYRQAAGRGLQLLFYSVGIGQISSEVPQNLSASRPQDRQFILSSKKLLLSDSGFYLCAWSAGANEKLFFGSGTQLSVL.

This clone was seen a handful of times. This chain links TRBV4-1 with TRBJ2-7; D is undetermined. V lost 1 base and J lost 0, with 13 bases in between. Germline assignment: CDR1 MGHRA and CDR2 YSYEKL. The CDR3 consists of 16 residues. Here the CDR3 reads CASSQGSSHASYEQYF. The CDR3 DNA sequence: TGCGCCAGCAGCCAAGGCAGCTCCCACGCCTCCTACGAGCAGTACTTC.

This clone was seen more than once but under ten times. The chain joins TRBV10-3 to TRBJ1-3, with 8 bases matching TRBD1. CDR1 and CDR2 from the germline V gene are ENHRY and SYGVKD. The J segment lost 7 bases and the V segment lost 8 bases, leaving 4 bases of the junction unmatched. This CDR3 has 12 amino acids. The CDR3 sequence: CAIGTGANTIYF. The CDR3 region has the DNA TGTGCCATCGGGACAGGCGCGAACACCATATATTTT.

The genes are TRBV3-1 (or the pseudogene TRBV3-2) and TRBJ1-1, with 7 positions matching TRBD1. CDR3 length equals 15 residues. V lost 8 bases to trimming and J lost 4 bases; unmatched junction nucleotides: 13. CDR1 is LGHDT, CDR2 YNNKEL, per germline (reference sequence). The CDR3 sequence: CASSRGAGGGTEAFF. CDR3 nucleotides: TGTGCCAGCTCGCGAGGGGCAGGGGGGGGCACTGAAGCTTTCTTT.

The V and J genes are TRBV24-1 and TRBJ2-3, with D possibly matching TRBD1 (6 bases). Germline CDR1 KGHDR, CDR2 SFDVKD. This CDR3 comprises 16 residues. Trimming stripped 3 bases from V and 2 bases from J, with 14 bases between. CDR3 coding DNA: TGTGCCACCAGTGATCCCAACAGGGAGCCCACAGATACGCAGTATTTT. This codes for CATSDPNREPTDTQYF.

This clone was detected only once. J is TRBJ2-1 and V is TRBV3-1 (or the pseudogene TRBV3-2), with TRBD2 as a possible D gene (7 bases). Trimming cost V 4 bases and J 8 bases, with 15 bases left between them. This CDR3 spans 14 amino acids. Germline CDR1 reads LGHDT; CDR2 reads YNNKEL (reference sequence). The DNA of the CDR3 is TGTGCCAGCAGCCCCGGGCCGGGGGGCGATGAGCAGTTCTTC. Its translation: CASSPGPGGDEQFF.

A few counts support this clone. V usage is TRBV5-1 and J usage is TRBJ2-3, with TRBD2 identical over 12 bases. V lost 2 bases, J lost 10 bases, and 8 bases stayed unmatched. CDR3 length: 15 residues. The germline gives CDR1 SGHRS, CDR2 YFSETQ. CDR3 coding DNA: TGCGCCAGCAGCTTTTACGGAACTAGCGGGGGGTCGCAGTATTTT. Translated: CASSFYGTSGGSQYF.

The J gene is TRBJ1-6, the V gene TRBV5-1; D may be TRBD1 (6 bases). CDR1 and CDR2 (germline): SGHRS, YFSETQ. This CDR3 has 14 residues. Trimming stripped 4 bases from V and 6 bases from J, with 11 bases between. CDR3 in amino acids: CASSPGGANSPLHF. CDR3 bases: TGCGCCAGCAGCCCTGGGGGGGCTAATTCACCCCTCCACTTT. The whole variable domain, filled in from reference TRBV5-1 and TRBJ1-6, reads KAGVTQTPRYLIKTRGQQVTLSCSPISGHRSVSWYQQTPGQGLQFLFEYFSETQRNKGNFPGRFSGRQFSNSRSEMNVSTLELGDSALYLCASSPGGANSPLHFGNGTRLTVT.

The chain links TRBV7-8 to TRBJ2-3; the match to TRBD2 covers 9 bases. This CDR3 is 15 amino acids long. From germline, CDR1 is SGHVS and CDR2 FQNEAQ. J lost 6 bases, V lost 5 bases, and 9 bases had no gene match. The CDR3 loop is CASSPLEAGGDTQYF. The DNA for the CDR3 is TGTGCCAGCAGCCCACTAGAAGCGGGAGGTGATACGCAGTATTTT.

The rearrangement uses TRBV6-5 and TRBJ2-3; D may correspond to TRBD1 or TRBD2 (5 bases each). Trimming removed 6 bases at V and 5 bases at J, with 18 bases between. The CDR3 has 15 residues. Per germline, CDR1 MNHEY and CDR2 SVGAGI. The CDR3 region is CASRGRDGVQDTQYF. The CDR3 DNA is TGTGCCAGCAGAGGCCGGGACGGAGTCCAAGATACGCAGTATTTT.

As regards this clone: An end of the junction does not agree with germline; a read error may underlie this. This chain joins TRBV9 and TRBJ2-1; 7 bases agree with TRBD2. The CDR3 consists of 19 residues. Per the germline V gene, CDR1 is SGDLS and CDR2 is YYNGEE. CDR3 residues: CASSVAREEGGSSYNGQFF. The CDR3 nucleotides are TGTGCCAGCAGCGTAGCTCGTGAGGAAGGCGGGAGCTCCTACAATGGGCAGTTCTTC.